A selection of T cell receptor beta chains follows, all from one sample in a study of CD8 T cells in Susac syndrome. TCRdb analysed the immunoSEQ multiplex PCR reads with MiXCR anew, one entry per CDR3 protein. The sample holds over 100,000 distinct CDR3 sequences, around 95% seen once. The sample was CD4+ T cells from PBMCs. These receptors originate from a human donor in good health. The CDR3 runs from the conserved cysteine through the conserved F or W. The D gene is left open where the match is weak. The size field is filled for only some rows; it gives once, few, many or a size class.

>.|TRBV28|.|TRBJ2-7
CASSSIGGYEQYF
TGTGCCAGCAGTTCAATAGGAGGGTACGAGCAGTACTTC
>TRBD1|TRBV27|.|TRBJ2-4
CASSYGTATKNIQYF
TGTGCCAGCAGTTACGGGACAGCGACTAAAAACATTCAGTACTTC
>TRBD1|TRBV9|.|TRBJ2-1
CASSPRQGGAGQFF
TGTGCCAGCAGCCCCCGACAGGGGGGTGCAGGGCAGTTCTTC
>TRBD2|TRBV18|.|TRBJ2-1
CASSPPGRGTYNEQFF
TGTGCCAGCTCACCCCCTGGGCGGGGGACCTACAATGAGCAGTTCTTC
>.|TRBV29-1|.|TRBJ2-3
CSVKSGDTQYF
TGCAGCGTTAAATCCGGAGATACGCAGTATTTT
>TRBD2|TRBV3-1|.|TRBJ2-7
CASSSGGTYEQYF
TGTGCCAGCTCTTCGGGGGGGACCTACGAGCAGTACTTC
>TRBD2|TRBV6-5|.|TRBJ2-2
CASRVAGAPTGELFF
TGTGCCAGCAGGGTAGCGGGGGCCCCGACCGGGGAGCTGTTTTTT
>.|TRBV28|.|TRBJ1-5
CASSPFLVGGRVRQPQHF
TGTGCCAGCAGTCCGTTCCTGGTCGGAGGGAGAGTAAGACAGCCCCAGCATTTT
>.|TRBV6-1|.|TRBJ1-2
CASSEGGRTNYGYTF
TGTGCCAGCAGTGAAGGGGGCAGAACTAACTATGGCTACACCTTC
>TRBD2|TRBV5-1|.|TRBJ2-2
CASSLTVLAGAGELFF
TGCGCCAGCAGCTTGACGGTCCTAGCGGGAGCAGGGGAGCTGTTTTTT
>.|TRBV5-1|.|TRBJ2-2
CASSLAVGGTGELFF
TGCGCCAGCAGCTTGGCCGTGGGGGGCACCGGGGAGCTGTTTTTT
>.|TRBV12-3/TRBV12-4|once|TRBJ2-5
CASSFSSRRAQYF
TGTGCCAGCAGTTTTTCCAGTCGGAGGGCCCAGTACTTC
>.|TRBV5-1|.|TRBJ1-4
CASSPGPGRTNEKLFF
TGCGCCAGCAGCCCGGGGCCGGGACGCACTAATGAAAAACTGTTTTTT
>.|TRBV29-1|.|TRBJ1-1
CSVGNKNTEAFF
TGCAGCGTTGGAAACAAGAACACTGAAGCTTTCTTT
>.|TRBV6-2/TRBV6-3|.|TRBJ2-3
CASSYSWDRTDTQYF
TGTGCCAGCAGTTACTCGTGGGACCGCACAGATACGCAGTATTTT
>.|TRBV19|.|TRBJ1-2
CASNGGIGYGYTF
TGTGCCAGTAATGGGGGGATAGGCTATGGCTACACCTTC
>TRBD2|TRBV4-1|.|TRBJ2-1
CASSRSGGYNEQFF
TGCGCCAGCAGTCGATCGGGGGGCTACAATGAGCAGTTCTTC
>.|TRBV3-1|.|TRBJ1-6
CASSQGFRTVYNSPLHF
TGTGCCAGCAGCCAAGGTTTCCGGACAGTATATAATTCACCCCTCCACTTT
>.|TRBV6-6|.|TRBJ2-5
CASSLDFARQYF
TGTGCCAGCAGTTTAGACTTCGCCCGGCAGTACTTC
>.|TRBV9|.|TRBJ2-1
CASSTGPARWGLSYNEQFF
TGTGCCAGTTCGACGGGGCCAGCCCGTTGGGGTCTATCCTACAATGAGCAGTTCTTC
>.|TRBV2|.|TRBJ1-2
CASSEAAGNGYTF
TGTGCCAGCAGTGAAGCAGCAGGGAATGGCTACACCTTC
>.|TRBV18|.|TRBJ2-2
CASSPSDRGNGELFF
TGTGCCAGCTCACCCTCGGACCGCGGGAACGGGGAGCTGTTTTTT
>TRBD1|TRBV28|.|TRBJ2-3
CASSSTGTGTDTQYF
TGTGCCAGCAGCTCTACCGGGACAGGGACAGATACGCAGTATTTT
>.|TRBV29-1|.|TRBJ2-5
CSVRGPQETQYF
TGCAGCGTGAGGGGCCCCCAAGAGACCCAGTACTTC
>TRBD1|TRBV3-1|.|TRBJ1-2
CASSPGGADGYTF
TGTGCCAGCAGCCCAGGGGGCGCGGATGGCTACACCTTC
>.|TRBV6-5|.|TRBJ1-2
CASSTKGQSYGYTF
TGTGCCAGCAGTACTAAAGGACAGTCCTATGGCTACACCTTC
>.|TRBV6-2/TRBV6-3|.|TRBJ2-7
CASSYSRDHSYEQYF
TGTGCCAGCAGTTACTCTAGGGACCACTCCTACGAGCAGTACTTC
>TRBD2|TRBV27|few|TRBJ2-7
CASSLGLAGIYEQYF
TGTGCCAGCAGTCTGGGACTAGCGGGCATCTACGAGCAGTACTTC